This entry features one T cell receptor (beta chain) sequence. The study drew participants aged about 18 to 89 years from 20 to 30 US areas. The entry originates in a study of blood T cell repertoires in COVID-19. Study information: T cells, B-cell-depleted T cells, or PBMCs provided the cDNA or gDNA that served as material.

Sequencing used immunoSEQ multiplex PCR; TCRdb keeps in-frame clones, though not all of them. This table holds 300,000 or so clones, under 95% found once. The V end was cut by 3 bases, the J end by 7 bases, with 21 bases between. Germline V gives CDR1 GTSNPN, CDR2 SVGIG (reference sequence). The CDR3 has 15 residues. The sample taken for sequencing was PBMCs or T cells enriched from blood (not recorded which). This chain connects TRBV30 to TRBJ1-2; a possible D gene is TRBD1 (5 bases). This TCR derives from a man between 60 and 70 years old who had recovered from COVID-19. CDR3: CAWRRQEMGGSGYTF. The CDR3 coding sequence is TGTGCCTGGAGGAGGCAGGAGATGGGGGGTTCTGGCTACACCTTC.